This T cell receptor beta chain stems from a study of T cells in Graves' hyperthyroidism and ophthalmopathy. What was amplified from RNA transcripts were TCR beta CDR3 regions. A first-round RT-PCR of the TCR CDR3 used the HTBI primer set. TCRdb independently ran MiXCR on the multiplex PCR reads; one entry per CDR3 protein. The sample holds hundreds of thousands of distinct CDR3 sequences, roughly a sixth seen once. The germline V gene encodes CDR1 MNHEY and CDR2 SMNVEV (reference sequence). The CDR3 is 15 residues long. The ends were cut back, 5 bases at V and 4 bases at J, with 17 bases in the middle.

The V call is TRBV27, the J call TRBJ1-2, with D maybe TRBD1 (5 bases). Sequenced sample: blood. The clonotype was recovered from a woman between 45 and 65 years old with Graves' hyperthyroidism that later progressed to Graves' ophthalmopathy. CDR3 in DNA: TGTGCCAGCAGTCCCCAACGGGACTCTGGCTATGGCTACACCTTC. Its protein is CASSPQRDSGYGYTF.